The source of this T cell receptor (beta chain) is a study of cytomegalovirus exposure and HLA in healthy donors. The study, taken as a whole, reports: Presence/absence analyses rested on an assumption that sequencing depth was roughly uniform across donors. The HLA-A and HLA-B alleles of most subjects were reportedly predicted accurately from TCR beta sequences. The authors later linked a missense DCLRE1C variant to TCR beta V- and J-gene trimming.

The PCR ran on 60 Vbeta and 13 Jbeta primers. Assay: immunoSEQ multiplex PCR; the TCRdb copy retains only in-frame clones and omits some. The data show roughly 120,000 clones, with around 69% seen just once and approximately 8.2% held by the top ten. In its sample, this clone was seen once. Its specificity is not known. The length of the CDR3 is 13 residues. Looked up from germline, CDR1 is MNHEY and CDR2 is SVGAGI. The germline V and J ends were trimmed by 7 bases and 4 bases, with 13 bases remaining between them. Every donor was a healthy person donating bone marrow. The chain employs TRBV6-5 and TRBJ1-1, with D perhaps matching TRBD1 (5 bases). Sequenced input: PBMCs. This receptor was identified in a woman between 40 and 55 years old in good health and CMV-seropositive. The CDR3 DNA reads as TGTGCCAGCATTACACTCGGGGGCACTGAAGCTTTCTTT. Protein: CASITLGGTEAFF.